This TCR beta chain came from a study of blood T cell repertoires in COVID-19. In the study overall: Material from acute and convalescent COVID-19 was sourced from the United States, Italy and Spain. Sample material is recorded as cDNA or gDNA derived from T cells, B-cell-depleted T cells, or PBMCs.

In the authors' workflow: Scientists estimated how many nucleated cells there were by amplifying reference gene primers. Sequenced by immunoSEQ multiplex PCR; TCRdb stores in-frame clones only, minus some. Clone size and V and J calls were adopted from that table, with D and trimming inferred from the DNA. The table has 87,000 or so clones, around 80% seen once. Germline V gene data show CDR1 as LGHDT and CDR2 as YNNKEL (reference sequence). The CDR3 totals 14 residues. V was shortened by 3 bases and J by 3 bases, with 11 bases between the two germline ends. The V call is TRBV3-1 (or the pseudogene TRBV3-2), the J call TRBJ1-2; D may be TRBD1 (6 bases). The sequenced material came from peripheral blood. This receptor was obtained from a woman at least 80 years old with active or convalescent COVID-19. The CDR3: CASSHTGWHYGYTF. In DNA, the CDR3 is TGTGCCAGCAGCCATACAGGGTGGCACTATGGCTACACCTTC.